Below are 18 T cell receptor beta chains sequenced from a single sample in a study of CD8 T cells in Susac syndrome. Random hexamers served to reverse transcribe roughly 0.45 to 1 ug RNA. MiXCR, applied by TCRdb to the immunoSEQ multiplex PCR reads, yields one record per CDR3 protein. The data hold 180,000 or so distinct CDR3 sequences, with about 95% observed a single time. The material sequenced was CD4+ T cells from PBMCs. These receptors were taken from a human donor with multiple sclerosis.

CDR3 sequence (DNA): TGCAGTGCTGTAACAGCGGGAGGGCCCAAAGAGACCCAGTACTTC. It encodes CSAVTAGGPKETQYF. The chain links TRBV20-1 to TRBJ2-5, with 10 bases lining up with TRBD2. CDR1 and CDR2 from the germline V gene are DFQATT and SNEGSKA (reference sequence). J lost 3 bases, V lost 5 bases, and 9 bases had no gene match. The CDR3 is made up of 15 amino acids.

The rearrangement joins TRBV27 to TRBJ1-2; D is perhaps TRBD1 (5 bases). The CDR3 loop spans 16 amino acids. The germline CDR1 and CDR2 sequences are MNHEY and SMNVEV (reference sequence). Between the trimmed V and J ends, which lost 9 bases and 2 bases, there was a span of 22 bases. CDR3 coding DNA: TGTGCCAGTGCCGGGACTTCTATAAGTTTCAACTATGGCTACACCTTC. This sequence encodes CASAGTSISFNYGYTF.

This clonotype showed up just once. The chain carries TRBV7-3 and TRBJ2-7; no clear D. V was shortened by 0 bases and J by 2 bases, with 14 bases between the two germline ends. Germline CDR1 is SGHTA and CDR2 is FQGTGA. This CDR3 is built from 16 residues. As DNA, the CDR3 is TGTGCCAGCAGCTTAACTCGGGTCAGCGCAACCTACGAGCAGTACTTC. It encodes CASSLTRVSATYEQYF.

The chain joins TRBV27 to TRBJ2-7, with D possibly TRBD2 on 6 matching bases. V lost 4 bases, J lost 9 bases, and 25 bases lay in between. This CDR3 has 16 residues. The V gene's germline CDR1 is MNHEY and CDR2 SMNVEV (reference sequence). CDR3 region: CASSSPQTRVGHRQYF. In nucleotides, the CDR3 is TGTGCCAGCAGTTCTCCCCAGACTAGGGTAGGTCACCGGCAGTACTTC.

This clonotype came up once. The rearrangement uses TRBV12-3 or TRBV12-4 and TRBJ2-3; no clear D gene. CDR3 size: 12 residues. The V and J ends lost 7 bases and 2 bases respectively, with 7 bases between them. The chain's CDR3 is CASTYTTDTQYF. The DNA of the CDR3 is TGTGCCAGCACCTACACCACAGATACGCAGTATTTT.

This rearrangement joins TRBV3-1 to TRBJ2-5, with unresolved D. The V end was cut by 1 base, the J end by 5 bases, with 8 bases between. In germline, CDR1 is LGHDT, CDR2 YNNKEL (reference sequence). The CDR3 contains 13 residues. The CDR3 DNA sequence: TGTGCCAGCAGCCAAGTTAGACTGGAGACCCAGTACTTC. Amino acid sequence: CASSQVRLETQYF.

The J gene is TRBJ2-1, the V gene TRBV24-1; 8 bases are shared with TRBD1. Looked up from germline, CDR1 is KGHDR and CDR2 is SFDVKD. The J segment lost 1 base and the V segment lost 7 bases, leaving 5 bases of the junction unmatched. The CDR3 runs 15 residues. CDR3: CATRSDRASYNEQFF. As DNA, the CDR3 is TGTGCCACCAGATCGGACAGGGCATCCTACAATGAGCAGTTCTTC.

J is TRBJ2-1 and V is TRBV9; D might be TRBD2 (6 bases). V lost 4 bases and J lost 7, with 18 bases in between. The CDR3 consists of 15 residues. Per germline, CDR1 SGDLS and CDR2 YYNGEE. CDR3 protein: CASSRGGGAPNEQFF. CDR3 coding DNA: TGTGCCAGCAGCCGAGGTGGCGGGGCGCCAAATGAGCAGTTCTTC.

J is TRBJ2-7 and V is TRBV20-1; 10 nucleotides line up with TRBD2. The ends lost 2 bases at V and 3 bases at J; junction bases unmatched: 7. Germline V CDR1 and CDR2: DFQATT, SNEGSKA (reference sequence). The CDR3 spans 15 residues. The CDR3 reads CSARRTSGAGYEQYF. The CDR3 region has the DNA TGCAGTGCTAGAAGGACTAGCGGAGCGGGCTACGAGCAGTACTTC.

The chain couples TRBV5-1 to TRBJ2-1, with 11 bases identical to TRBD2. This CDR3 spans 16 amino acids. From germline, CDR1 is SGHRS and CDR2 YFSETQ. V lost 4 bases to trimming and J lost 5 bases; unmatched junction nucleotides: 8. CDR3 in DNA: TGCGCCAGCAGCCTAATTCCTAGCGGGGGGAACAATGAGCAGTTCTTC. Translating gives CASSLIPSGGNNEQFF.

The chain links TRBV10-3 to TRBJ1-5; D is unclear. The CDR3 consists of 12 residues. Germline V gene data show CDR1 as ENHRY and CDR2 as SYGVKD. Trimming left V 0 bases short and J 5 bases short, with 2 bases between. The CDR3 here is CAISESHQPQHF. As DNA, the CDR3 is TGTGCCATCAGTGAGTCCCATCAGCCCCAGCATTTT.

The chain links TRBV20-1 to TRBJ1-5; 9 bases agree with TRBD1. The CDR3 is made up of 15 amino acids. J was trimmed by 4 bases and V by 5 bases; bases with no gene match: 9. CDR1 and CDR2 from the germline V gene are DFQATT and SNEGSKA (reference sequence). For the CDR3, the DNA is TGCAGTGCTTACTTGACAGGGGGAAAAAATCAGCCCCAGCATTTT. Translation: CSAYLTGGKNQPQHF.

The DNA for the CDR3 is TGTGCCAGCAGCCCTGTGGGACTCAAAGGGACCCAGTACTTC. It yields the protein CASSPVGLKGTQYF. The chain couples TRBV3-1 to TRBJ2-5; D perhaps matches TRBD2 (6 bases). The ends were cut back, 4 bases at V and 7 bases at J, with 16 bases in the middle. CDR1 is LGHDT and CDR2 is YNNKEL in the germline V gene (reference sequence). The CDR3 runs 14 residues.

The chain couples TRBV27 to TRBJ2-7, with D maybe TRBD2 (6 bases). The V gene lost 4 bases and the J gene lost 3 bases, with 10 bases spanning the gap. The CDR3 has 13 residues. From germline, CDR1 is MNHEY and CDR2 SMNVEV (reference sequence). CDR3 region: CASSSEGYYEQYF. The CDR3 DNA sequence: TGTGCCAGCAGTTCGGAGGGATACTACGAGCAGTACTTC.

J is TRBJ2-5 and V is TRBV12-3 or TRBV12-4; D is ambiguous. The germline V and J ends were trimmed by 5 bases and 1 base, with 8 bases remaining between them. The CDR3 runs to 13 residues. Here the CDR3 reads CASSVVTQETQYF. The CDR3 coding sequence is TGTGCCAGCAGTGTAGTTACCCAAGAGACCCAGTACTTC.

V gene TRBV7-6 combines with J gene TRBJ2-1; D is possibly TRBD1 (6 bases). From germline, CDR1 is SGHVS and CDR2 FNYEAQ. CDR3 length equals 13 residues. Trimming left V 5 bases short and J 12 bases short, with 17 bases between. CDR3 sequence: CASSPAGVIRQFF. CDR3 nucleotide sequence: TGTGCCAGCAGCCCAGCAGGGGTGATCAGGCAGTTCTTC. The complete variable domain, with remaining parts taken from reference TRBV7-6 and TRBJ2-1, reads GAGVSQSPRYKVTKRGQDVALRCDPISGHVSLYWYRQALGQGPEFLTYFNYEAQQDKSGLPNDRFSAERPEGSISTLTIQRTEQRDSAMYRCASSPAGVIRQFFGPGTRLTVL.

The chain recombines TRBV29-1 with TRBJ1-2, with D perhaps matching TRBD1 (5 bases). Trimming took 3 bases from V and 8 from J, leaving 10 bases between them. The germline CDR1 and CDR2 sequences are SQVTM and ANQGSEA. This CDR3 is built from 11 residues. In nucleotides, the CDR3 is TGCAGCGTTGACAGCCAGGGCGGCTACACCTTC. Amino acids: CSVDSQGGYTF. The full variable domain, in which reference TRBV29-1 and TRBJ1-2 provide the parts outside the CDR3, is SAVISQKPSRDICQRGTSLTIQCQVDSQVTMMFWYRQQPGQSLTLIATANQGSEATYESGFVIDKFPISRPNLTFSTLTVSNMSPEDSSIYLCSVDSQGGYTFGSGTRLTVV.

V and J are TRBV15 and TRBJ1-2; TRBD1 might be the D (5 bases). Germline CDR1 LNHNV, CDR2 YYDKDF (reference sequence). Between the trimmed V and J ends, which lost 3 bases and 4 bases, there was a span of 12 bases. The CDR3 is made up of 14 amino acids. Here the CDR3 DNA reads TGTGCCACCAGCAGGGAAGACAGCCTCTATGGCTACACCTTC. This gives the protein CATSREDSLYGYTF.